Listed below are T cell receptor beta chains from one sample, sequenced in a study of T cell responses to AZD1222 COVID-19 vaccine. Data came from immunoSEQ multiplex PCR; TCRdb stores just in-frame clones and leaves some out. The sample contains about 110,000 clones, 80% to 95% of which appear only once. The sample here was peripheral blood, taken 28 days after the second AZD1222 dose. Receptor source: an adult who received the AZD1222 COVID-19 vaccine. CDR3s include the opening cysteine and the closing phenylalanine or tryptophan. Each record gives: clone size, D gene, J gene, V gene, CDR3 DNA, CDR3 protein. A D gene is named only where the DNA matches it firmly. Not all rows give a size; the values are once, few, many and, for expanded clones, a class.

clone size: .
D gene: .
J gene: TRBJ1-4
V gene: TRBV5-1
CDR3 DNA: TGCGCCAGCAGCAGGCCAACAGGGAGGGTCACTAATGAAAAACTGTTTTTT
CDR3 protein: CASSRPTGRVTNEKLFF

clone size: .
D gene: .
J gene: TRBJ2-5
V gene: TRBV12-3/TRBV12-4
CDR3 DNA: TGTGCCAGCAGTTTAGAAGAGACCCAGTACTTC
CDR3 protein: CASSLEETQYF

clone size: .
D gene: .
J gene: TRBJ2-2
V gene: TRBV4-3
CDR3 DNA: TGCGCCAGCAGCCAAGATGGGGGCATCGCCGGGGAGCTGTTTTTT
CDR3 protein: CASSQDGGIAGELFF

clone size: .
D gene: .
J gene: TRBJ1-3
V gene: TRBV7-9
CDR3 DNA: TGTGCCAGCAGCTTAGCCCTGAACTCTGGAAACACCATATATTTT
CDR3 protein: CASSLALNSGNTIYF

clone size: .
D gene: .
J gene: TRBJ1-5
V gene: TRBV7-9
CDR3 DNA: TGTGCCAGCAGCCCCCAAGGCAATCAGCCCCAGCATTTT
CDR3 protein: CASSPQGNQPQHF

clone size: .
D gene: .
J gene: TRBJ1-5
V gene: TRBV3-1/TRBV3-2
CDR3 DNA: TGTGCCAGCAGCCAAGGAGGGCTTGGCAATCAGCCCCAGCATTTT
CDR3 protein: CASSQGGLGNQPQHF

clone size: .
D gene: .
J gene: TRBJ1-4
V gene: TRBV4-1
CDR3 DNA: TGCGCCAGCAGCCGAGGGCCTAATGAAAAACTGTTTTTT
CDR3 protein: CASSRGPNEKLFF

clone size: .
D gene: .
J gene: TRBJ1-1
V gene: TRBV5-1
CDR3 DNA: TGCGCCAGCAGCTTGCAATCCCCGAACACTGAAGCTTTCTTT
CDR3 protein: CASSLQSPNTEAFF

clone size: .
D gene: TRBD1
J gene: TRBJ1-2
V gene: TRBV19
CDR3 DNA: TGTGCCATCAGAGGGACAGGGCTTCTTGGCTACACCTTC
CDR3 protein: CAIRGTGLLGYTF

clone size: .
D gene: TRBD1
J gene: TRBJ2-5
V gene: TRBV7-6
CDR3 DNA: TGTGCCAGCAGCCCAAGACAGGGTCTCCAAGAGACCCAGTACTTC
CDR3 protein: CASSPRQGLQETQYF

clone size: .
D gene: .
J gene: TRBJ1-2
V gene: TRBV6-2/TRBV6-3
CDR3 DNA: TGTGCCAGCAGTCTACAGGGAGGCTATGGCTACACCTTC
CDR3 protein: CASSLQGGYGYTF

clone size: .
D gene: .
J gene: TRBJ1-2
V gene: TRBV19
CDR3 DNA: TGTGCCAGTAGCCCCATTCGGACCGGGTCTAGAGTAAACTATGGCTACACCTTC
CDR3 protein: CASSPIRTGSRVNYGYTF

clone size: .
D gene: .
J gene: TRBJ2-3
V gene: TRBV12-5
CDR3 DNA: TGTGCTAGTGGTTCCCCCTACGCAGATACGCAGTATTTT
CDR3 protein: CASGSPYADTQYF

clone size: .
D gene: .
J gene: TRBJ2-3
V gene: TRBV10-3
CDR3 DNA: TGTGCCATCAGTGAGCGACTACACACAGATACGCAGTATTTT
CDR3 protein: CAISERLHTDTQYF

clone size: .
D gene: .
J gene: TRBJ2-5
V gene: TRBV4-2
CDR3 DNA: TGTGCCAGCAGCCAAGCCCATTACCAAGAGACCCAGTACTTC
CDR3 protein: CASSQAHYQETQYF

clone size: .
D gene: .
J gene: TRBJ2-2
V gene: TRBV6-2/TRBV6-3
CDR3 DNA: TGTGCCAGCAGTTACGCCCAGGGTCCAGGCACCGGGGAGCTGTTTTTT
CDR3 protein: CASSYAQGPGTGELFF

clone size: .
D gene: .
J gene: TRBJ2-2
V gene: TRBV5-1
CDR3 DNA: TGCGAGGCGCCCTTTGAGGGGTACACCGGGGAGCTGTTTTTT
CDR3 protein: CEAPFEGYTGELFF

clone size: once
D gene: TRBD1
J gene: TRBJ2-2
V gene: TRBV6-6
CDR3 DNA: TGTGCCAGCAGTATACCGGGACAGGGGTCCGGGGAGCTGTTTTTT
CDR3 protein: CASSIPGQGSGELFF

clone size: .
D gene: .
J gene: TRBJ1-1
V gene: TRBV7-8
CDR3 DNA: TGTGCCAGCAGCGGGATTACTGAAGCTTTCTTT
CDR3 protein: CASSGITEAFF

clone size: .
D gene: .
J gene: TRBJ2-1
V gene: TRBV5-1
CDR3 DNA: TGCGCCAGCAGCTCCTCAGGGAACGATGAGCAGTTCTTC
CDR3 protein: CASSSSGNDEQFF

clone size: .
D gene: .
J gene: TRBJ1-2
V gene: TRBV10-2
CDR3 DNA: TGCGCCAGCAGTGAGTCGAGGGGCGCGGACTATGGCTACACCTTC
CDR3 protein: CASSESRGADYGYTF

clone size: once
D gene: .
J gene: TRBJ1-5
V gene: TRBV7-3
CDR3 DNA: TGTGCCAGCAGCTTATCTGGCAATCAGCCCCAGCATTTT
CDR3 protein: CASSLSGNQPQHF

clone size: .
D gene: TRBD1
J gene: TRBJ1-2
V gene: TRBV25-1
CDR3 DNA: TGTGCCAGCAGTGAACCCCCCGGACAGGGGAGCGGCTACACCTTC
CDR3 protein: CASSEPPGQGSGYTF

clone size: .
D gene: .
J gene: TRBJ2-4
V gene: TRBV10-2
CDR3 DNA: TGCGCCAGCACCCCCCTGGGGGACATTCAGTACTTC
CDR3 protein: CASTPLGDIQYF

clone size: .
D gene: TRBD1
J gene: TRBJ1-1
V gene: TRBV4-2
CDR3 DNA: TGTGCCAGCAGCACCCAGTGGGGACAGGGAGGGACTGAAGCTTTCTTT
CDR3 protein: CASSTQWGQGGTEAFF

clone size: .
D gene: .
J gene: TRBJ2-7
V gene: TRBV7-8
CDR3 DNA: TGTGCCAGCAGCGTCGGGACCGTGTCCTACGAGCAGTACTTC
CDR3 protein: CASSVGTVSYEQYF

clone size: once
D gene: .
J gene: TRBJ2-7
V gene: TRBV6-2/TRBV6-3
CDR3 DNA: TGTGCCAGCAGCCTTCGGGACACCCCCTTCTACGAGCAGTACTTC
CDR3 protein: CASSLRDTPFYEQYF

clone size: .
D gene: TRBD2
J gene: TRBJ2-5
V gene: TRBV5-6
CDR3 DNA: TGTGCCAGCAGCGGTGGGACTAGCGGGGTCCAAGAGACCCAGTACTTC
CDR3 protein: CASSGGTSGVQETQYF

clone size: .
D gene: TRBD2
J gene: TRBJ2-5
V gene: TRBV27
CDR3 DNA: TGTGCCAGCAGCCCTATCTCCGGGACTAGCGGGGGGGTAGGTCAGGAGACCCAGTACTTC
CDR3 protein: CASSPISGTSGGVGQETQYF

clone size: .
D gene: .
J gene: TRBJ1-2
V gene: TRBV10-2
CDR3 DNA: TGCGCCAGCACTCACTCCGGGGTTCTCTATGGCTACACCTTC
CDR3 protein: CASTHSGVLYGYTF

clone size: .
D gene: .
J gene: TRBJ1-6
V gene: TRBV10-3
CDR3 DNA: TGTGCCATCAGGGACAGCGATTCACCCCTCCACTTT
CDR3 protein: CAIRDSDSPLHF

clone size: .
D gene: .
J gene: TRBJ2-2
V gene: TRBV4-3
CDR3 DNA: TGCGCCAGCAGCCAAGAACCTAATACCGGGGAGCTGTTTTTT
CDR3 protein: CASSQEPNTGELFF

clone size: .
D gene: TRBD2
J gene: TRBJ2-5
V gene: TRBV29-1
CDR3 DNA: TGCAGCGTTGAACCGCGGGGGAAAGAGACCCAGTACTTC
CDR3 protein: CSVEPRGKETQYF

clone size: .
D gene: TRBD2
J gene: TRBJ2-1
V gene: TRBV7-2
CDR3 DNA: TGTGCCAGCAGCAACCCAACCAGACTAGCGGGGGGGTCCTACAATGAGCAGTTCTTC
CDR3 protein: CASSNPTRLAGGSYNEQFF

clone size: .
D gene: .
J gene: TRBJ1-1
V gene: TRBV5-1
CDR3 DNA: TGCGCCAGCAGTACAGGAGGGGGGGACACTGAAGCTTTCTTT
CDR3 protein: CASSTGGGDTEAFF

clone size: .
D gene: .
J gene: TRBJ1-2
V gene: TRBV15
CDR3 DNA: TGTGCCACCGGACAGTCGAACTATGGCTACACCTTC
CDR3 protein: CATGQSNYGYTF

clone size: .
D gene: TRBD1
J gene: TRBJ1-4
V gene: TRBV16
CDR3 DNA: TGTGCCAGCAGCCCCGGACAGGGAGGAAAACTGTTTTTT
CDR3 protein: CASSPGQGGKLFF

clone size: once
D gene: TRBD1
J gene: TRBJ1-5
V gene: TRBV5-1
CDR3 DNA: TGCGCCAGCAGCGTTGACAGGGGAGATCAGCCCCAGCATTTT
CDR3 protein: CASSVDRGDQPQHF

clone size: few
D gene: .
J gene: TRBJ1-1
V gene: TRBV5-1
CDR3 DNA: TGCGCCAGCAGGCTAGCAGCGAACACTGAAGCTTTCTTT
CDR3 protein: CASRLAANTEAFF

clone size: .
D gene: .
J gene: TRBJ1-4
V gene: TRBV18
CDR3 DNA: TGTGCCAGCTCACCAAGGACAGATGCAACTAATGAAAAACTGTTTTTT
CDR3 protein: CASSPRTDATNEKLFF

clone size: .
D gene: .
J gene: TRBJ1-1
V gene: TRBV19
CDR3 DNA: TGTGCCAGTAGTATGTCCAGGAAGAACACTGAAGCTTTCTTT
CDR3 protein: CASSMSRKNTEAFF

clone size: .
D gene: .
J gene: TRBJ2-7
V gene: TRBV5-1
CDR3 DNA: TGCGCCAGCAGCTTGGAGGAGGGCCTGGGCTACGAGCAGTACTTC
CDR3 protein: CASSLEEGLGYEQYF

clone size: .
D gene: .
J gene: TRBJ2-5
V gene: TRBV5-1
CDR3 DNA: TGCGCCAGCAGCTTTTCTGGAGACCAAGAGACCCAGTACTTC
CDR3 protein: CASSFSGDQETQYF

clone size: .
D gene: TRBD2
J gene: TRBJ2-1
V gene: TRBV25-1
CDR3 DNA: TGTGCCTCCCTGATAGCGGGGGTTGATGGTGAGCAGTTCTTC
CDR3 protein: CASLIAGVDGEQFF

clone size: .
D gene: .
J gene: TRBJ2-7
V gene: TRBV5-6
CDR3 DNA: TGTGCCAGCAGCTTGGGACAGTTATACGAGCAGTACTTC
CDR3 protein: CASSLGQLYEQYF

clone size: once
D gene: .
J gene: TRBJ2-7
V gene: TRBV6-2/TRBV6-3
CDR3 DNA: TGTGCCAGCAGCGATAGCTCCTACGAGCAGTACTTC
CDR3 protein: CASSDSSYEQYF

clone size: .
D gene: .
J gene: TRBJ2-3
V gene: TRBV21-1
CDR3 DNA: TGTGCCAGCAGCAACAGGGGGCGCAGGAGCACAGATACGCAGTATTTT
CDR3 protein: CASSNRGRRSTDTQYF

clone size: .
D gene: .
J gene: TRBJ1-1
V gene: TRBV29-1
CDR3 DNA: TGCAGCGTGTTCTCAGGGACGACTGAAGCTTTCTTT
CDR3 protein: CSVFSGTTEAFF

clone size: once
D gene: TRBD1
J gene: TRBJ1-6
V gene: TRBV5-4
CDR3 DNA: TGTGCCAGCAGCTCCGGGACAGGGGCCGGGACGAATTCACCCCTCCACTTT
CDR3 protein: CASSSGTGAGTNSPLHF